The clone carrying this T cell receptor beta chain was found a few times. Every bit of the isolated RNA underwent reverse transcription, so sequencing read expressed TCRB transcripts. Assay used: immunoSEQ multiplex PCR; TCRdb lists only in-frame clones, some missing. The table has 300,000 to 400,000 clones, approximately 11% seen once. This entry belongs to a study of beta chain features in type 1 diabetes. Whole-study context: Sorted cells, around 100 million in number, were examined across all samples.

The origin of this receptor is a woman aged 25 to 39 in good health. Sequenced: naive CD4+ T cells from blood.

CDR3 in amino acids: CASSSTGMPGANVLTF. The CDR3, as DNA: TGTGCCAGCAGTTCCACAGGGATGCCTGGGGCCAACGTCCTGACTTTC. This rearrangement joins TRBV28 to TRBJ2-6; perhaps TRBD1 as D (6 bases). Germline CDR1 and CDR2: MDHEN and SYDVKM. The CDR3 loop spans 16 amino acids. V lost 4 bases to trimming and J lost 2 bases, with 12 bases between them.